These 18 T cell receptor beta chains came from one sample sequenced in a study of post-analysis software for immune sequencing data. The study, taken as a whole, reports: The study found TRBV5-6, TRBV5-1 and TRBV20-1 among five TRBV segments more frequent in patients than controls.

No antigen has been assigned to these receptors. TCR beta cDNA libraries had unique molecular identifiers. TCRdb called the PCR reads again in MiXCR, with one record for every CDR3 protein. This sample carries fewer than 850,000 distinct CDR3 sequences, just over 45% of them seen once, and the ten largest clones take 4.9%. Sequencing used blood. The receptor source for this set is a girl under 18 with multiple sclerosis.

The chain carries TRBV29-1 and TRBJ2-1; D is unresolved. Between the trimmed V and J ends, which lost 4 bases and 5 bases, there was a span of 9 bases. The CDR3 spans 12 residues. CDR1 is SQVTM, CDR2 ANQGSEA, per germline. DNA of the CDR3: TGCAGCGTTGGGTGGCAGAACAATGAGCAGTTCTTC. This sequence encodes CSVGWQNNEQFF.

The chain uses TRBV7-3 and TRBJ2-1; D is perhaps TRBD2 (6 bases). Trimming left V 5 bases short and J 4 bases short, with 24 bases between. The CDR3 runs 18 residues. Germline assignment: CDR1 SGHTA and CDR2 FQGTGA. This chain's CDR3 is CASSPQGGSGVGYNEQFF. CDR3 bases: TGTGCCAGCAGCCCCCAGGGAGGTAGCGGAGTCGGGTACAATGAGCAGTTCTTC.

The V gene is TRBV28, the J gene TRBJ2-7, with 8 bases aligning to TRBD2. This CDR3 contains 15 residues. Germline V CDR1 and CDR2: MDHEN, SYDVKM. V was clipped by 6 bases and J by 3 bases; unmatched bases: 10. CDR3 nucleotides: TGTGCCAGCAGCCCCACTTCGGGGACTAGCTACGAGCAGTACTTC. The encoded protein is CASSPTSGTSYEQYF.

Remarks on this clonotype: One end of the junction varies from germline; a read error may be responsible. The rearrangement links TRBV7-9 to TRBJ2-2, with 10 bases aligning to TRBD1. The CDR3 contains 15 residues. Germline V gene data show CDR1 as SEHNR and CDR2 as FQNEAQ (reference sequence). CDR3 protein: CTSSPGTGDTGELFF. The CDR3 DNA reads TGTACCAGCAGCCCGGGGACAGGGGACACCGGGGAGCTGTTTTTT.

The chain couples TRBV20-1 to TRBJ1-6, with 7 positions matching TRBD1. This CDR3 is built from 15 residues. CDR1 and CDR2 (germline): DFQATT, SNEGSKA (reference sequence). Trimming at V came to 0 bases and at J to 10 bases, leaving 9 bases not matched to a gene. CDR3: CSARDRQGGSSPLHF. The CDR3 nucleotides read TGCAGTGCTAGAGATAGACAGGGCGGGAGCTCACCCCTCCACTTT.

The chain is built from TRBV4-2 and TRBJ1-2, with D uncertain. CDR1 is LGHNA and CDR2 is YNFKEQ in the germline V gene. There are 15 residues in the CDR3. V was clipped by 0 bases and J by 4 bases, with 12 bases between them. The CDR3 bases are TGTGCCAGCAGCCAAGATCTCGGAGTTCTCTATGGCTACACCTTC. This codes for CASSQDLGVLYGYTF.

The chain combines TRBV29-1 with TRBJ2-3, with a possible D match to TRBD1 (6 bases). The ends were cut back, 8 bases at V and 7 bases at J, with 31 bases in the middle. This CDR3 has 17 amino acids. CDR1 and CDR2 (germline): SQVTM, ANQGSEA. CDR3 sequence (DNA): TGCAGCCATACAGGGTGTGCGACCAGCGAGCACCTCTATACGCAGTATTTT. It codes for CSHTGCATSEHLYTQYF.

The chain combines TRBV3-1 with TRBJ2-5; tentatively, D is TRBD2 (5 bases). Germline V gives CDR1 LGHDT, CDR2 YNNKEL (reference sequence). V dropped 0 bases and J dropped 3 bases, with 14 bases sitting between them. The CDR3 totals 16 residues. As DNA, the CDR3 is TGTGCCAGCAGCCAAGATCTTGCTCTAGCAGAAGAGACCCAGTACTTC. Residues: CASSQDLALAEETQYF.

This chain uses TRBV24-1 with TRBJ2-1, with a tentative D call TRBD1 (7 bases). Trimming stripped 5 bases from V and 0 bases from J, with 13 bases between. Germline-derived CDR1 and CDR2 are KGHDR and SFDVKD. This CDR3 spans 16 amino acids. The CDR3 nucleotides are TGTGCCACCAGTGCGAACAGGGGACTCTCCTACAATGAGCAGTTCTTC. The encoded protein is CATSANRGLSYNEQFF.

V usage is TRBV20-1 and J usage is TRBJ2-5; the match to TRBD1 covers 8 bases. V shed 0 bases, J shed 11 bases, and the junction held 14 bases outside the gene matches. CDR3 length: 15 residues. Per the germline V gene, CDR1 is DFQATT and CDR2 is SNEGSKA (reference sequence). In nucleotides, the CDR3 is TGCAGTGCTAGAGACCTTCGAAGGACAGGGTTTGAGCAGTACTTC. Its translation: CSARDLRRTGFEQYF.

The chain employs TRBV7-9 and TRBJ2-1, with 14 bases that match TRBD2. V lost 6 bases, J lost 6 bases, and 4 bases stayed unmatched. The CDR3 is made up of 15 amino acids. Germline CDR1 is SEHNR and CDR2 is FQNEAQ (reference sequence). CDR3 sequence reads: CASSAGLAGVNEQFF. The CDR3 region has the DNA TGTGCCAGCAGTGCGGGACTAGCGGGAGTCAATGAGCAGTTCTTC.

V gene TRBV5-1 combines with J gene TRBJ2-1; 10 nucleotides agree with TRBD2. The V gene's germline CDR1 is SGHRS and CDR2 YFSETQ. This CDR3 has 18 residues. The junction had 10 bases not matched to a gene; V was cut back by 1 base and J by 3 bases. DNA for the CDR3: TGCGCCAGCAGCTTGAGTGGGGGAGCGGGAGGGAACTACAATGAGCAGTTCTTC. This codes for CASSLSGGAGGNYNEQFF.

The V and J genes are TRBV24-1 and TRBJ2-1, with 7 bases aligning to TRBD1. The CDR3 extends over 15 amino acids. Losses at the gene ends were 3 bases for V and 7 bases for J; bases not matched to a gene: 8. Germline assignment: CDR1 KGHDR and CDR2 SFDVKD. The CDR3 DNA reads TGTGCCACCAGTGATCCGGGACAGCCGGATAATGAGCAGTTCTTC. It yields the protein CATSDPGQPDNEQFF.

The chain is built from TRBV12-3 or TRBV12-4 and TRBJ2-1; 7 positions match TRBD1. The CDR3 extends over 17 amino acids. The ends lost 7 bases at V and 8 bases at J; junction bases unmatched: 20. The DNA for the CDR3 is TGTGCCAGCAATCCGGGACAGTCCTCTCCTGCCTTCGATGAGCAGTTCTTC. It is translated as CASNPGQSSPAFDEQFF.

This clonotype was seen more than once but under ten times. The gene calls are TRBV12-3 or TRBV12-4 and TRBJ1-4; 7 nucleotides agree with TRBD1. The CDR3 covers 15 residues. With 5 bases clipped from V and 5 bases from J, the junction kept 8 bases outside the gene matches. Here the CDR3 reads CASSLAGTENEKLFF. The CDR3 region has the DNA TGTGCCAGCAGTCTTGCCGGGACAGAAAATGAAAAACTGTTTTTT.

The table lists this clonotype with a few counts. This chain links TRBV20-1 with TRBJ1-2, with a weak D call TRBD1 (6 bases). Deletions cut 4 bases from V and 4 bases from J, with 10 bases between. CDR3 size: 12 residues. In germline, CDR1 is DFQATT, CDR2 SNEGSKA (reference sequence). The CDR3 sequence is CSAKTGVYGYTF. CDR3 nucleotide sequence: TGCAGTGCTAAGACAGGAGTCTATGGCTACACCTTC.

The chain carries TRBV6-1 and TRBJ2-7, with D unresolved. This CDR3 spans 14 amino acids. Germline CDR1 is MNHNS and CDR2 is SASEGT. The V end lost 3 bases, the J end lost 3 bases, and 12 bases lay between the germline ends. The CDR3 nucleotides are TGTGCCAGCAGTGATGTCCGAAAGGGCTACGAGCAGTACTTC. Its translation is CASSDVRKGYEQYF.

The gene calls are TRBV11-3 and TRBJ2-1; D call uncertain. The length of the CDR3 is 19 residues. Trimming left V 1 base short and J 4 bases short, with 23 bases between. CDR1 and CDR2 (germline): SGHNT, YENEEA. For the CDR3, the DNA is TGTGCCAGCAGCTTAGGTTCCCTTAGAGGCGGTCCGGAGTACAATGAGCAGTTCTTC. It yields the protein CASSLGSLRGGPEYNEQFF.